The 21 T cell receptor beta chains in this list originate from one sample, sequenced in a study of blood T cell repertoires in COVID-19. This table comes from immunoSEQ multiplex PCR, and its TCRdb copy is limited to in-frame clones, with some not included. The table shows about 82,000 clones, with more than 85% occurring only once. Sequencing input: PBMCs or T cells enriched from blood (not recorded which). These receptors all stem from a woman in her fifties or sixties with acute COVID-19.

This clone was seen only once. The CDR3: CASSQSSGNNYNEQFF. CDR3 in DNA: TGTGCCAGCAGCCAGTCCAGCGGGAATAATTACAATGAGCAGTTCTTC. The V gene is TRBV4-2, the J gene TRBJ2-1; TRBD2 matches 7 bases. The junction had 9 bases not matched to a gene; V was cut back by 3 bases and J by 4 bases. The CDR3 covers 16 residues. Germline CDR1 LGHNA, CDR2 YNFKEQ.

V and J are TRBV6-5 and TRBJ2-7; tentatively, D is TRBD2 (6 bases). The CDR3 runs 14 residues. The germline V and J ends were trimmed by 6 bases and 2 bases, with 14 bases remaining between them. Germline lookup yields CDR1 MNHEY and CDR2 SVGAGI. The CDR3 sequence: CASSPQEGTYEQYF. In DNA, the CDR3 is TGTGCCAGCAGCCCCCAGGAGGGTACCTACGAGCAGTACTTC.

The chain combines TRBV6-1 with TRBJ1-4; D not resolved. There are 13 residues in the CDR3. Trimming took off 2 bases at V and 4 bases at J, with 5 bases between the two ends. The germline CDR1 and CDR2 sequences are MNHNS and SASEGT. This chain's CDR3 is CASSERSNEKLFF. For the CDR3, the DNA is TGTGCCAGCAGTGAACGGAGTAATGAAAAACTGTTTTTT.

The rearrangement joins TRBV3-1 (or the pseudogene TRBV3-2) to TRBJ1-2; the D gene is possibly TRBD1 (5 bases). Germline assignment: CDR1 LGHDT and CDR2 YNNKEL (reference sequence). V shed 2 bases and J shed 5 bases, with 12 bases lying between them. The CDR3 is made up of 14 amino acids. The CDR3 coding sequence is TGTGCCAGCAGCCAATACTCAAAGGGGTATGGCTACACCTTC. Amino acids: CASSQYSKGYGYTF.

This clone was seen only once. The rearrangement uses TRBV5-5 and TRBJ2-3, with 15 bases aligning to TRBD2. Germline CDR1 and CDR2: SGHKS and YYEKEE (reference sequence). This CDR3 spans 18 amino acids. J gave up 3 bases and V 4 bases, and 9 bases lay outside the gene matches. CDR3 residues: CASSGTSGRILKTDTQYF. In nucleotides, the CDR3 is TGTGCCAGCAGCGGGACTAGCGGGAGGATTTTAAAGACAGATACGCAGTATTTT.

The rearrangement joins TRBV9 to TRBJ2-1, with 14 bases fitting TRBD2. The CDR3 consists of 16 residues. V trimming: 3 bases; J trimming: 5 bases; junction bases outside the gene matches: 4. Germline values: CDR1 SGDLS, CDR2 YYNGEE. The CDR3 nucleotides are TGTGCCAGCAGCGCTAGACTAGCGGGAGGGGACAATGAGCAGTTCTTC. Translation: CASSARLAGGDNEQFF.

This sequence joins TRBV10-2 and TRBJ2-1, with D perhaps TRBD2 (6 bases). The CDR3 has 11 amino acids. Germline V lookup: CDR1 WSHSY, CDR2 SAAADI. Trimming left V 5 bases short and J 10 bases short, with 9 bases between. This CDR3 reads CASSRAGEQFF. The CDR3 nucleotides are TGCGCCAGCAGTAGGGCGGGGGAGCAGTTCTTC.

The rearrangement links TRBV4-3 to TRBJ1-2, with D unclear. Per germline, CDR1 LGHNA and CDR2 YSLEER. Trimming removed 1 base at V and 5 bases at J, with 8 bases between. There are 13 residues in the CDR3. CDR3 amino acids: CASSQGVGYGYTF. The CDR3 region has the DNA TGCGCCAGCAGCCAAGGGGTCGGGTATGGCTACACCTTC.

V is TRBV11-2 and J is TRBJ2-7; D unclear. The V gene's germline CDR1 is SGHAT and CDR2 FQNNGV. This CDR3 is built from 14 residues. V was trimmed by 5 bases and J by 7 bases, leaving 18 bases between them. The CDR3 bases are TGTGCCAGCAGCACTCCTAGGCTCTTTGGGGAGCAGTACTTC. Its protein is CASSTPRLFGEQYF.

The chain employs TRBV27 and TRBJ1-5; 9 positions match TRBD1. Germline trimming cut 4 bases from V and 6 bases from J; bases unmatched to any gene: 4. In germline, CDR1 is MNHEY, CDR2 SMNVEV (reference sequence). This CDR3 is built from 14 residues. Written as DNA, the CDR3 is TGTGCCAGCAGTTCTGGGACAGGGAGTCAGCCCCAGCATTTT. Translating it yields CASSSGTGSQPQHF.

The chain carries TRBV5-1 and TRBJ2-7, with a tentative D call TRBD1 (5 bases). Germline-derived CDR1 and CDR2 are SGHRS and YFSETQ. Trimming left V 2 bases short and J 6 bases short, with 15 bases between. The CDR3 consists of 14 residues. The CDR3 reads CASSFTAVTAEQYF. CDR3 bases: TGCGCCAGCAGCTTCACGGCAGTGACAGCCGAGCAGTACTTC.

The chain couples TRBV19 to TRBJ2-7; D may be TRBD1 (6 bases). This CDR3 has 15 amino acids. Germline CDR1 and CDR2: LNHDA and SQIVND (reference sequence). V was shortened by 3 bases and J by 2 bases, with 14 bases between the two germline ends. The CDR3 reads CASSMGTGFAYEQYF. CDR3 nucleotide sequence: TGTGCCAGTAGTATGGGCACAGGGTTTGCCTACGAGCAGTACTTC.

The chain couples TRBV19 to TRBJ1-2, with TRBD1 matching over 8 bases. This CDR3 is built from 14 residues. Trimming at V came to 5 bases and at J to 4 bases, leaving 6 bases not matched to a gene. Per germline, CDR1 LNHDA and CDR2 SQIVND (reference sequence). For the CDR3, the DNA is TGTGCCAGTAGTGAAGACAGGGGTGGCTATGGCTACACCTTC. Residues: CASSEDRGGYGYTF. Complete variable domain (other parts from reference TRBV19 and TRBJ1-2): DGGITQSPKYLFRKEGQNVTLSCEQNLNHDAMYWYRQDPGQGLRLIYYSQIVNDFQKGDIAEGYSVSREKKESFPLTVTSAQKNPTAFYLCASSEDRGGYGYTFGSGTRLTVV.

The rearrangement uses TRBV14 and TRBJ1-1, with a possible D match to TRBD1 (6 bases). The germline V gene has CDR1 SGHDN and CDR2 FVKESK. The CDR3 is 15 amino acids. Trimming cost V 4 bases and J 1 base, with 13 bases left between them. CDR3: CASSRLQGWNTEAFF. CDR3 nucleotide sequence: TGTGCCAGCAGCCGATTACAGGGCTGGAACACTGAAGCTTTCTTT.

The chain joins TRBV5-8 to TRBJ1-5, with D perhaps matching TRBD1 (5 bases). Per germline, CDR1 SGHTS and CDR2 YDEGEE. V was clipped by 5 bases and J by 0 bases, with 9 bases between them. The CDR3 loop spans 14 amino acids. DNA of the CDR3: TGTGCCAGCAGAACAGGCCTTAGCAATCAGCCCCAGCATTTT. It translates to CASRTGLSNQPQHF.

J is TRBJ1-3 and V is TRBV7-8, with 9 bases fitting TRBD1. Germline assignment: CDR1 SGHVS and CDR2 FQNEAQ. Losses at the gene ends were 5 bases for V and 0 bases for J; bases not matched to a gene: 5. The CDR3 extends over 16 amino acids. CDR3 protein: CASSAYRGPSGNTIYF. The CDR3 region has the DNA TGTGCCAGCAGCGCCTACAGGGGGCCCTCTGGAAACACCATATATTTT.

The rearrangement uses TRBV9 and TRBJ2-7; D is ambiguous. Germline CDR1 reads SGDLS; CDR2 reads YYNGEE. This CDR3 contains 14 residues. V shed 0 bases and J shed 2 bases, with 9 bases lying between them. The CDR3 is CASSVEFYPYEQYF. DNA of the CDR3: TGTGCCAGCAGCGTAGAGTTCTACCCCTACGAGCAGTACTTC.

The chain is built from TRBV15 and TRBJ1-3; TRBD1 is a possible D gene (5 bases). V was clipped by 9 bases and J by 2 bases, with 17 bases between them. From germline, CDR1 is LNHNV and CDR2 YYDKDF (reference sequence). The CDR3 length is 15 residues. The DNA of the CDR3 is TGTGCCACGGGAGGGGACCGGGGGGCTGGAAACACCATATATTTT. Translated: CATGGDRGAGNTIYF. Supplemented by reference TRBV15 and TRBJ1-3, the full variable domain reads DAMVIQNPRYQVTQFGKPVTLSCSQTLNHNVMYWYQQKSSQAPKLLFHYYDKDFNNEADTPDNFQSRRPNTSFCFLDIRSPGLGDTAMYLCATGGDRGAGNTIYFGEGSWLTVV.

The chain employs TRBV13 and TRBJ2-7; 7 bases are a match to TRBD2. The V segment lost 5 bases and the J segment 3 bases; nucleotides outside the gene matches: 10. Germline loops: CDR1 PRHDT, CDR2 FYEKMQ (reference sequence). This CDR3 comprises 15 residues. In nucleotides, the CDR3 is TGTGCCAGCAGCCCCCCGGGGCTAGCGGTCTACGAGCAGTACTTC. This codes for CASSPPGLAVYEQYF. Full variable domain (outside the CDR3, taken from reference TRBV13 and TRBJ2-7): AAGVIQSPRHLIKEKRETATLKCYPIPRHDTVYWYQQGPGQDPQFLISFYEKMQSDKGSIPDRFSAQQFSDYHSELNMSSLELGDSALYFCASSPPGLAVYEQYFGPGTRLTVT.

The chain uses TRBV30 and TRBJ1-1; TRBD1 is a possible D gene (5 bases). From germline, CDR1 is GTSNPN and CDR2 SVGIG (reference sequence). This CDR3 has 17 amino acids. The V end lost 0 bases, the J end lost 2 bases, and 19 bases lay between the germline ends. DNA of the CDR3: TGTGCCTGGAGTGTCTCCGGTGGATGGACAATAAACACTGAAGCTTTCTTT. It encodes CAWSVSGGWTINTEAFF.

V gene TRBV7-9 combines with J gene TRBJ1-2; no clear D gene. Germline assignment: CDR1 SEHNR and CDR2 FQNEAQ (reference sequence). CDR3 length: 14 residues. V was cut by 5 bases and J by 7 bases, with 17 bases left in between. The CDR3 spells CASSTTRGLGGYTF. As DNA, the CDR3 is TGTGCCAGCAGCACGACACGGGGTTTGGGTGGCTACACCTTC. Full variable domain (missing parts from reference TRBV7-9 and TRBJ1-2): DTGVSQNPRHKITKRGQNVTFRCDPISEHNRLYWYRQTLGQGPEFLTYFQNEAQLEKSRLLSDRFSAERPKGSFSTLEIQRTEQGDSAMYLCASSTTRGLGGYTFGSGTRLTVV.